This T cell receptor beta chain was sequenced in a study of blood T cell repertoires in COVID-19 (dated by TCRdb to the early 2020s). With regard to the full study: The collaborator samples originated in the United States, Italy and Spain and spanned the acute and convalescent phases of COVID-19. The material from the prospective study consisted of cDNA or gDNA derived from T cells, B-cell-depleted T cells, or PBMCs. Deeply sampled blood TCRbeta repertoires from subjects exposed to, actively infected with, or recovered from COVID-19 were included in the dataset. Where available, HLA class I and class II types were obtained from metadata supplied by the sample provider rather than from assay-based typing. A freely available public database, intended as a resource for researchers studying the immune response to SARS-CoV-2, is where the repertoires were released. Nearly every sample came with metadata listing a de-identified subject ID, COVID-19 status, age in years and sex. The samples were drawn from two sources: the first 160 participants of the ongoing ImmuneRACE study, and 1,254 subjects contributed by 6 global collaborators.

What the authors observed across the whole study: The quantity of clinical and demographic metadata differed by source and by participant and was supplied without curation.

V sheds 7 bases and J sheds 8 bases, leaving 14 bases between their ends. The CDR3 runs 11 residues from the cysteine to the phenylalanine. Only the CDR3 part of the read is kept: 33 bases, read in frame from the first base. The germline V gene specifies SQVTM as CDR1 and ANQGSEA as CDR2. Each collaborating institution followed its own protocols to collect whole blood in K2EDTA tubes. Collaborator samples were shipped for TCRbeta analysis as frozen whole blood, isolated PBMCs, or DNA extracted from either sample type. Points on this clone: Its antigen is currently not known. No much larger clone exists at a distance of one base, and base qualities are not known.

TCRbeta CDR3 regions were amplified from genomic DNA using the immunoSEQ Assay, a bias-controlled multiplex PCR. The paper's data handling went like this. The number of nucleated cells in each sample was estimated from the amplification of reference gene primers within the assay. To quantify the absolute abundance of each unique TCRbeta CDR3 rearrangement, sequence reads were collapsed and filtered. For each sample, productive Simpson clonality was calculated as the square root of Simpson's diversity index across productive rearrangements. Sourced from immuneACCESS, this table was stored by TCRdb with only in-frame sequences that have V and J called. A share of the clones is absent; for the studies checked, an unresolved V gene accounts for under half, and the remainder has no known explanation. The V and J calls and clone size come from that table; D and trimming were worked out from the DNA. Recorded for this sample are approximately 90,000 clones; approximately 88% of them occurred a single time. The top ten clonotypes cover approximately 34% of the sample.

Specimen: peripheral blood. The sequence derives from an elderly woman with active or convalescent COVID-19. The rearrangement joined TRBV29-1 to TRBJ1-2, with TRBD1 perhaps the D gene, on 6 matching bases. The CDR3 amino acid sequence is: CSANWGRGYTF. The DNA sequence follows: TGCAGCGCTAATTGGGGGCGGGGCTACACCTTC.